This T cell receptor beta chain stems from a study of T cell responses to AZD1222 COVID-19 vaccine. Findings and limits, study-wide: Only a handful of AZD1222 recipients, several in all, had baseline seropositivity. Possibly, clonal diversity was underestimated; donors were largely white British and included more females. The study found Spike-specific TCR breadth and depth rose after two AZD1222 doses.

This clone was seen a single time. Its target is not known. The CDR3 totals 12 residues. Per the germline V gene, CDR1 is MDHEN and CDR2 is SYDVKM. V lost 8 bases to trimming and J lost 6 bases, with 14 bases between them. Data came from immunoSEQ multiplex PCR; TCRdb stores just in-frame clones and leaves some out. The sample carries 100,000 to 150,000 clones, roughly 90% recorded once. The sequence came from an adult in good health. The sample consisted of peripheral blood, taken on day 0 of AZD1222 vaccination. The chain uses TRBV28 and TRBJ2-7; D is ambiguous. The CDR3 DNA reads as TGTGCCAGCGCATCTGTATTGCTCGAGCAGTACTTC. Amino acid sequence: CASASVLLEQYF. The full variable domain, completed using reference TRBV28 and TRBJ2-7, is DVKVTQSSRYLVKRTGEKVFLECVQDMDHENMFWYRQDPGLGLRLIYFSYDVKMKEKGDIPEGYSVSREKKERFSLILESASTNQTSMYLCASASVLLEQYFGPGTRLTVT.